This TCR beta chain was documented in a study of blood T cell repertoires in COVID-19. In the study overall: T cells, B-cell-depleted T cells, or PBMCs supplied cDNA or gDNA.

Recruitment covered roughly 24 US areas and drew participants whose ages spanned about 18 to 90 years. Clinical history reported by participants formed the basis on which cohorts were assigned. Those designated as exposed participants met a COVID-19 case within 2 weeks before study entry. Losses at the gene ends were 2 bases for V and 5 bases for J; bases not matched to a gene: 6. The CDR3 length is 15 residues. From germline, CDR1 is SGHTS and CDR2 YDEGEE. Clones were sequenced by immunoSEQ multiplex PCR, and TCRdb holds only the in-frame ones, with some missing. The sample has roughly 190,000 clones; about 83% are singletons.

The TCR comes from a woman in her twenties or thirties who had been exposed to COVID-19. Sequencing was performed on PBMCs or T cells enriched from blood (not recorded which). This rearrangement joins TRBV5-8 to TRBJ2-3, with 9 bases identical to TRBD1. DNA of the CDR3: TGTGCCAGCAGCTTCAACAGGGGGCGGCAAGATACGCAGTATTTT. This encodes CASSFNRGRQDTQYF.